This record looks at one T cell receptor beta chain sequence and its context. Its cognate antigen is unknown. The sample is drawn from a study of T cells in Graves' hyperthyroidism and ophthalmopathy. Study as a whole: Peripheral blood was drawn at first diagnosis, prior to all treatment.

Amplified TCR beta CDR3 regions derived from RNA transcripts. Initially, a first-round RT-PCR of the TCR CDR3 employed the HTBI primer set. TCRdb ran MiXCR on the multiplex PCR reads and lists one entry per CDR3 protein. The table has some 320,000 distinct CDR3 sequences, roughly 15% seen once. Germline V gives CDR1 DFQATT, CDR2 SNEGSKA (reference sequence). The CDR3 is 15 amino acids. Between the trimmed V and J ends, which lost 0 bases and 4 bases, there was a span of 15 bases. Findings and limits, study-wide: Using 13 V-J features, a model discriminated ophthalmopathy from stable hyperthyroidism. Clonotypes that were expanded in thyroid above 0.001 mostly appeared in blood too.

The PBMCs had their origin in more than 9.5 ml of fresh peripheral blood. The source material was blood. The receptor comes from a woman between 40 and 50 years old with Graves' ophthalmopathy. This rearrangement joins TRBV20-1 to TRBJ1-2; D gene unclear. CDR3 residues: CSARDPNSYSYGYTF. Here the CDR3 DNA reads TGCAGTGCTAGAGATCCAAATTCATATTCCTATGGCTACACCTTC.